This TCR beta chain was identified during a study of blood T cell repertoires in COVID-19. The overall study: T cells, B-cell-depleted T cells, or PBMCs supplied cDNA or gDNA.

Per the original data handling: Reference gene primer amplification yielded estimated nucleated cell counts. Only in-frame clones appear in the TCRdb table, and some are missing; sequencing was by immunoSEQ multiplex PCR. The V and J calls and the clone size are those of that table, but D and trimming were determined from the DNA. The sample lists 100,000 to 140,000 clones, 70% to 90% occurring once. CDR1 is SNHLY, CDR2 FYNNEI, per germline. Losses at the gene ends were 2 bases for V and 4 bases for J; bases not matched to a gene: 7. CDR3 length equals 16 residues. Sequenced: peripheral blood. The receptor's source is a man between 50 and 59 years old with active or convalescent COVID-19. This chain uses TRBV2 with TRBJ1-5, with 8 bases lining up with TRBD1. CDR3 sequence: CASSESPQGGNQPQHF. The CDR3 bases are TGTGCCAGCAGTGAATCCCCACAGGGGGGAAATCAGCCCCAGCATTTT.